This T cell receptor (beta chain) was recorded in a study of CD8+ T cells in alopecia areata. Study background: Oral tofacitinib (5 to 10 mg twice daily) was administered to treated patients.

As to treatment: oral pan-JAK inhibitor, 5-10 mg twice daily. Peripheral blood, together with lesional scalp punch biopsies, was collected from alopecia areata patients. RNA, once extracted, was reverse transcribed into cDNA for use as the sequencing template. This table comes from immunoSEQ multiplex PCR, and its TCRdb copy is limited to in-frame clones, with some not included. The sample shows about 270,000 clones, roughly 63% of them seen only once. Findings and caveats of the study: An increase in clonality over normal scalp was evident in lesional scalp, especially alopecia totalis/universalis. Scalp clonality and expanded CD8+ clones among the top 100 were significantly decreased by tofacitinib.

Germline-derived CDR1 and CDR2 are GTSNPN and SVGIG (reference sequence). Between the trimmed V and J ends, which lost 0 bases and 8 bases, there was a span of 16 bases. This CDR3 contains 14 residues. For this clone: What it recognizes is unknown.

The receptor comes from a human donor with alopecia areata. This chain links TRBV30 with TRBJ1-2; no clear D gene. Here the sequenced sample was CD4+ T cells sorted from blood, taken around week 53, from a patient treated with tofacitinib. The chain's CDR3 is CAWSVLGGRWGYTF. CDR3 coding DNA: TGTGCCTGGAGTGTATTGGGTGGACGCTGGGGCTACACCTTC.